This is a list of T cell receptor beta chains from one sample in a study of identical twins. TCRdb reanalysed the 5' RACE reads using MiXCR and keeps one entry per CDR3 protein. The sample yields roughly 480,000 distinct CDR3 sequences, 24% seen once. This same sample was also taken into another study, of T cells expressing NK-cell markers.

The sequencing input was CD4+ T cells sorted from blood. These receptors were collected from a young woman in good health. The CDR3 runs from the conserved cysteine through the conserved F or W. Each record gives: J gene, D gene, V gene, clone size, CDR3 protein, CDR3 DNA. The D gene is left open where the match is weak. Clone sizes are given selectively: once, few, many, or a class where the clone is expanded.

TRBJ2-5 . TRBV11-2 . CASSLVGPETQYF TGTGCCAGCAGTCTGGTGGGGCCAGAGACCCAGTACTTC
TRBJ1-2 . TRBV5-1 . CASSLVGPRKGYGYTF TGCGCCAGCAGCTTGGTGGGACCGCGCAAGGGCTATGGCTACACCTTC
TRBJ1-2 . TRBV19 few CASSIQDRGGYTF TGTGCCAGTAGTATTCAAGACAGAGGTGGCTACACCTTC
TRBJ1-5 . TRBV15 . CATSRVRGTDQPQHF TGTGCCACCAGCAGAGTTCGAGGAACGGATCAGCCCCAGCATTTT
TRBJ1-1 . TRBV28 . CASSLLSEAFF TGTGCCAGCAGTTTACTGTCGGAAGCTTTCTTT
TRBJ1-1 . TRBV20-1 many CSAREQMEAFF TGCAGTGCTAGAGAGCAGATGGAAGCTTTCTTT
TRBJ1-4 . TRBV12-3/TRBV12-4 . CASSLAGAGPEKLFF TGTGCCAGCAGTTTGGCGGGAGCCGGACCAGAAAAACTGTTTTTT
TRBJ1-1 TRBD1 TRBV7-9 . CASCQGGDGSTEAFF TGTGCCAGCTGCCAAGGGGGCGATGGGAGCACTGAAGCTTTCTTT
TRBJ2-5 TRBD2 TRBV7-2 . CASSAGTISQETQYF TGTGCCAGCAGCGCAGGGACTATTTCTCAAGAGACCCAGTACTTC
TRBJ1-1 . TRBV5-1 . CASSLGGVGKAFF TGCGCCAGCAGCTTGGGGGGTGTCGGTAAAGCTTTCTTT
TRBJ2-1 TRBD2 TRBV12-3/TRBV12-4 few CASSLNLAGGEQFF TGTGCCAGCAGTTTAAACCTAGCGGGAGGTGAGCAGTTCTTC
TRBJ2-1 TRBD2 TRBV19 few CASSTGLVGGEQFF TGTGCCAGTAGTACCGGACTAGTGGGGGGTGAGCAGTTCTTC
TRBJ2-1 . TRBV6-2/TRBV6-3 few CASTFYNEQFF TGTGCCAGCACCTTCTACAATGAGCAGTTCTTC
TRBJ2-5 . TRBV2 few CASSLGPHQGDQYF TGTGCCAGCAGCTTGGGACCCCATCAGGGTGACCAGTACTTC
TRBJ1-1 TRBD1 TRBV6-5 . CASSYRSGTGVTEAFF TGTGCCAGCAGTTACCGCTCCGGGACAGGGGTCACTGAAGCTTTCTTT
TRBJ2-3 TRBD1 TRBV4-1 . CASSQAADRSSTDTQYF TGCGCCAGCAGCCAAGCCGCGGACAGGAGCTCCACAGATACGCAGTATTTT